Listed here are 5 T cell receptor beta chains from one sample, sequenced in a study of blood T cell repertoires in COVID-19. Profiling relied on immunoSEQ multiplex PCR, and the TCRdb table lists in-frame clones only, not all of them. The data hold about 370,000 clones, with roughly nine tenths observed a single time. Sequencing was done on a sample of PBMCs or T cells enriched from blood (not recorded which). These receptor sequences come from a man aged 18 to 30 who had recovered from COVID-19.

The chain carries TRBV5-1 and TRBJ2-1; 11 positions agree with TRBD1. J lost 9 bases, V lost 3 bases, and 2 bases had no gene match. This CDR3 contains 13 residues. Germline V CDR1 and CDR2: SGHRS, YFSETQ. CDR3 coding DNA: TGCGCCAGCAGCTACGGGACAGGGGGTGAGCAGTTCTTC. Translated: CASSYGTGGEQFF.

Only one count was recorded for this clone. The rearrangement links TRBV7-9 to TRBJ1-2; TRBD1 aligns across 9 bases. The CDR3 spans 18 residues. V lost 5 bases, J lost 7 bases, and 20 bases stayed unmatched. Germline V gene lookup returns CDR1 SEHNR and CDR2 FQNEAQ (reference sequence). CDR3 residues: CASSRSWTGASQSGGYTF. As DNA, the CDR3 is TGTGCCAGCAGCCGATCTTGGACAGGGGCGTCTCAGTCTGGTGGCTACACCTTC.

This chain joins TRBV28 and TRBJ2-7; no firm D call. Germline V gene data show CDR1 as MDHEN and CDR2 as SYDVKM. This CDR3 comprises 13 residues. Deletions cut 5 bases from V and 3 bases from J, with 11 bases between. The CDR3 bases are TGTGCCAGCAGTCGACAACCCATCTACGAGCAGTACTTC. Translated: CASSRQPIYEQYF.

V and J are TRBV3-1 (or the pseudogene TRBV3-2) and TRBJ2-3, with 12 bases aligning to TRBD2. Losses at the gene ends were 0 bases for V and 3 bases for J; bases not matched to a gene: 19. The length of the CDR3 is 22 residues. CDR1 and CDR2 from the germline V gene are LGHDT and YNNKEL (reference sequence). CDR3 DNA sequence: TGTGCCAGCAGCCAAGAGTCCCTTTTACTAGCGGGGGGCACCGATTTAACAGATACGCAGTATTTT. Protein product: CASSQESLLLAGGTDLTDTQYF.

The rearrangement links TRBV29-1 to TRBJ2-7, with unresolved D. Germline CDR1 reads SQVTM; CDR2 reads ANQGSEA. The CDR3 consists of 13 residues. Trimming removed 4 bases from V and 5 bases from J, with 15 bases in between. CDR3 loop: CSVVASSNNEQYF. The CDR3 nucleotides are TGCAGCGTTGTAGCTTCGAGCAACAACGAGCAGTACTTC.